What follows are 29 T cell receptor beta chains derived from one specimen sequenced in a study of cytomegalovirus exposure and HLA in healthy donors. The PCR used 60 Vbeta and 13 Jbeta primers. Generated by immunoSEQ multiplex PCR, the TCRdb table keeps only in-frame clones and is missing some. The data hold 120,000 to 150,000 clones, with 78% observed a single time. The sequenced sample was PBMCs. The receptor set was obtained from a male donor in good health and CMV-seronegative.

This clone was seen more than once but under ten times. The V gene is TRBV2, the J gene TRBJ1-1; 7 bases match TRBD1. Germline V CDR1 and CDR2: SNHLY, FYNNEI. V shed 7 bases and J 0 bases; nucleotides not matched to a gene: 2. The CDR3 loop spans 13 amino acids. As DNA, the CDR3 is TGTGCCAGCACGGGACAGTTGAACACTGAAGCTTTCTTT. Its translation is CASTGQLNTEAFF.

This chain links TRBV5-1 with TRBJ2-7; D gene unclear. From germline, CDR1 is SGHRS and CDR2 YFSETQ. Trimming stripped 3 bases from V and 4 bases from J, with 11 bases between. This CDR3 is 13 amino acids long. For the CDR3, the DNA is TGCGCCAGCAGCTGGCATGGGCCATACGAGCAGTACTTC. This gives the protein CASSWHGPYEQYF.

Regarding this clone: The junction differs from germline at one of its ends, possibly a read error. V usage is TRBV7-7 and J usage is TRBJ2-2; 9 bases line up with TRBD2. In germline, CDR1 is SSHAT, CDR2 FNYEAQ (reference sequence). The CDR3 length is 17 residues. CDR3 in DNA: TGTGCTAGCAGCTTATGGACTAGCGCATCTAACACCGGGGAGCTGTTTTTT. Encoded protein: CASSLWTSASNTGELFF.

This clone was observed once. V usage is TRBV7-2 and J usage is TRBJ1-2, with D possibly matching TRBD1 (5 bases). The germline CDR1 and CDR2 sequences are SGHTA and FQGNSA. The CDR3 length is 18 residues. Trimming took 1 base from V and 0 from J, leaving 18 bases between them. DNA of the CDR3: TGTGCCAGCAGCTTAGACGTTCGGTCGGGAGGGGCTAACTATGGCTACACCTTC. Translation gives CASSLDVRSGGANYGYTF.

The V gene is TRBV4-3, the J gene TRBJ2-2, with 8 positions matching TRBD2. The CDR3 is 16 amino acids. Looked up from germline, CDR1 is LGHNA and CDR2 is YSLEER. V shed 5 bases, J shed 3 bases, and the junction held 8 bases outside the gene matches. The CDR3 DNA is TGCGCCAGCAGCGCACTAGCGGCAGCCGACACCGGGGAGCTGTTTTTT. This gives the protein CASSALAAADTGELFF.

V gene TRBV7-9 combines with J gene TRBJ1-5; TRBD1 is a possible D gene (5 bases). Germline lookup yields CDR1 SEHNR and CDR2 FQNEAQ (reference sequence). This CDR3 comprises 15 residues. V was shortened by 5 bases and J by 1 base, with 12 bases between the two germline ends. The CDR3 DNA sequence: TGTGCCAGCAGCCCGGACACCCTCAGCAATCAGCCCCAGCATTTT. It yields the protein CASSPDTLSNQPQHF. Combining the CDR3 with reference TRBV7-9 and TRBJ1-5 gives the whole variable domain DTGVSQNPRHKITKRGQNVTFRCDPISEHNRLYWYRQTLGQGPEFLTYFQNEAQLEKSRLLSDRFSAERPKGSFSTLEIQRTEQGDSAMYLCASSPDTLSNQPQHFGDGTRLSIL.

This chain uses TRBV30 with TRBJ2-6, with 12 positions matching TRBD1. The J segment lost 2 bases and the V segment lost 5 bases, leaving 7 bases of the junction unmatched. This CDR3 comprises 17 residues. CDR1 GTSNPN and CDR2 SVGIG come from the germline V gene (reference sequence). The CDR3 DNA reads TGTGCCTGGTACAGGGACAGGGGGCGAGCTGGGGCCAACGTCCTGACTTTC. Translated: CAWYRDRGRAGANVLTF.

The chain employs TRBV19 and TRBJ2-1; D may be TRBD2 (5 bases). The CDR3 runs 15 residues. The germline V and J ends were trimmed by 10 bases and 7 bases, with 23 bases remaining between them. Germline CDR1 and CDR2: LNHDA and SQIVND (reference sequence). The CDR3 DNA follows: TGTGCCACTACACATCCCGGGCCTCGGGGTAATGAGCAGTTCTTC. Translating it yields CATTHPGPRGNEQFF. The full variable domain, in which reference TRBV19 and TRBJ2-1 provide the parts outside the CDR3, is DGGITQSPKYLFRKEGQNVTLSCEQNLNHDAMYWYRQDPGQGLRLIYYSQIVNDFQKGDIAEGYSVSREKKESFPLTVTSAQKNPTAFYLCATTHPGPRGNEQFFGPGTRLTVL.

V gene TRBV27 combines with J gene TRBJ2-7; TRBD1 matches 9 bases. After removal of 5 bases from V and 6 bases from J, the junction contained 8 bases not matched to a gene. Germline loops: CDR1 MNHEY, CDR2 SMNVEV (reference sequence). CDR3 length: 14 amino acids. The CDR3 region is CASSRIDRGGEQYF. DNA of the CDR3: TGTGCCAGCAGTCGAATCGACAGGGGGGGCGAGCAGTACTTC.

The chain employs TRBV2 and TRBJ1-3; the D is unclear. Trimming pared 6 bases from V and 0 bases from J, leaving 15 bases between. CDR3 length equals 16 residues. Germline CDR1 and CDR2: SNHLY and FYNNEI. The CDR3, as DNA: TGTGCCAGCAGCGGCCTGACACTGAGCTCTGGAAACACCATATATTTT. It translates to CASSGLTLSSGNTIYF.

V gene TRBV5-4 combines with J gene TRBJ2-1; 14 nucleotides line up with TRBD2. This CDR3 comprises 15 residues. Per germline, CDR1 SGHNT and CDR2 YYREEE (reference sequence). Trimming removed 3 bases from V and 8 bases from J; junction bases left unmatched: 4. The CDR3, as DNA: TGTGCCAGCAGCTCCGGGACTAGCGGGAGCTATGAGCAGTTCTTC. The encoded protein is CASSSGTSGSYEQFF.

The genes are TRBV30 and TRBJ2-1; D is perhaps TRBD1 (5 bases). The germline gives CDR1 GTSNPN, CDR2 SVGIG (reference sequence). V lost 0 bases and J 6 bases, leaving 12 bases between the germline ends. The CDR3 runs 14 residues. The CDR3 DNA reads TGTGCCTGGAGTGTAATGGGGCCGGTCAATGAGCAGTTCTTC. The encoded protein is CAWSVMGPVNEQFF.

The chain carries TRBV9 and TRBJ2-2, with a possible D match to TRBD2 (6 bases). The germline gives CDR1 SGDLS, CDR2 YYNGEE. V shed 4 bases and J shed 3 bases, with 10 bases lying between them. CDR3 size: 14 residues. CDR3 sequence reads: CASSPWGDTGELFF. Here the CDR3 DNA reads TGTGCCAGCAGCCCGTGGGGGGACACCGGGGAGCTGTTTTTT.

This sequence joins TRBV6-1 and TRBJ1-2; 7 nucleotides line up with TRBD1. J was trimmed by 2 bases and V by 4 bases; bases with no gene match: 16. CDR1 and CDR2 (germline): MNHNS, SASEGT. The CDR3 spans 18 residues. The CDR3 DNA follows: TGTGCCAGCAGTGGACTAGGTGATCGACAGGGTTTAAACTATGGCTACACCTTC. Amino acid sequence: CASSGLGDRQGLNYGYTF.

This chain uses TRBV5-1 with TRBJ1-5; D might be TRBD1 (6 bases). Germline V gene lookup returns CDR1 SGHRS and CDR2 YFSETQ. The CDR3 spans 16 residues. The germline V and J ends were trimmed by 4 bases and 6 bases, with 20 bases remaining between them. This CDR3 is CASSPIQGFTIQPQHF. For the CDR3, the DNA is TGCGCCAGCAGCCCGATACAGGGTTTCACTATTCAGCCCCAGCATTTT.

The V gene is TRBV9, the J gene TRBJ2-3; 8 positions agree with TRBD2. Germline V lookup: CDR1 SGDLS, CDR2 YYNGEE. The V segment lost 6 bases and the J segment 2 bases; nucleotides outside the gene matches: 11. The CDR3 is made up of 16 amino acids. Here the CDR3 DNA reads TGTGCCAGCAACCCTCGGGGAGCGGGAGACACAGATACGCAGTATTTT. It is translated as CASNPRGAGDTDTQYF. Supplemented by reference TRBV9 and TRBJ2-3, the full variable domain reads DSGVTQTPKHLITATGQRVTLRCSPRSGDLSVYWYQQSLDQGLQFLIQYYNGEERAKGNILERFSAQQFPDLHSELNLSSLELGDSALYFCASNPRGAGDTDTQYFGPGTRLTVL.

In its sample, this clone was seen once. V is TRBV18 and J is TRBJ2-5; D perhaps matches TRBD2 (6 bases). The CDR3 length is 12 residues. The germline V and J ends were trimmed by 8 bases and 4 bases, with 11 bases remaining between them. Germline loops: CDR1 KGHSH, CDR2 LQKENI. The CDR3: CASASGAETQYF. The DNA for the CDR3 is TGTGCCAGCGCCTCGGGAGCAGAGACCCAGTACTTC.

This clone has ten or more counts. The chain has TRBV6-4 and TRBJ2-2, with a possible D match to TRBD1 (5 bases). V gave up 0 bases and J gave up 1 base, with 6 bases separating them. Germline lookup yields CDR1 MRHNA and CDR2 SNTAGT. The CDR3 loop spans 15 amino acids. The CDR3 DNA sequence: TGTGCCAGCAGTGACTCAACAGGGAACACCGGGGAGCTGTTTTTT. This gives the protein CASSDSTGNTGELFF.

V is TRBV5-8 and J is TRBJ2-3, with TRBD1 matching 7 bases. Germline CDR1 SGHTS, CDR2 YDEGEE. The CDR3 is 17 amino acids. V shed 7 bases, J shed 1 base, and the junction held 15 bases outside the gene matches. The DNA for the CDR3 is TGTGCCAGCCCAACACCCCCCCATACAGGGGGCACAGATACGCAGTATTTT. The encoded protein is CASPTPPHTGGTDTQYF.

On this clone itself: One end of the junction varies from germline; a read error may be responsible. The J gene is TRBJ2-7, the V gene TRBV7-9; D might be TRBD1 (6 bases). CDR3 length: 12 amino acids. In germline, CDR1 is SEHNR, CDR2 FQNEAQ (reference sequence). In nucleotides, the CDR3 is TGTGCCAGCAGCTCGGACAGCTCCCTGACTGACTTC. The encoded protein is CASSSDSSLTDF. Variable domain in full (rest from reference TRBV7-9 and TRBJ2-7): DTGVSQNPRHKITKRGQNVTFRCDPISEHNRLYWYRQTLGQGPEFLTYFQNEAQLEKSRLLSDRFSAERPKGSFSTLEIQRTEQGDSAMYLCASSSDSSLTDFGPGTRLTVT.

This CDR3 reads CASSYSWGGSNQPQHF. CDR3 DNA sequence: TGTGCCAGCAGTTACTCGTGGGGGGGCAGCAATCAGCCCCAGCATTTT. V is TRBV6-5 and J is TRBJ1-5, with TRBD1 as a possible D gene (6 bases). The CDR3 is 16 amino acids. Germline V lookup: CDR1 MNHEY, CDR2 SVGAGI. Trimming left V 0 bases short and J 1 base short, with 10 bases between.

This chain joins TRBV10-3 and TRBJ1-1; maybe TRBD1 (6 bases). Germline V gene sequence: CDR1 ENHRY, CDR2 SYGVKD. The length of the CDR3 is 13 residues. Trimming cost V 0 bases and J 9 bases, with 11 bases left between them. DNA of the CDR3: TGTGCCATCAGTGAGTCTCCTGGGGGCAAAGCTTTCTTT. Amino acids: CAISESPGGKAFF.

The chain has TRBV5-5 and TRBJ2-2; D might be TRBD1 (5 bases). V lost 4 bases to trimming and J lost 0 bases, with 22 bases between them. The CDR3 runs 19 residues. Germline CDR1 and CDR2: SGHKS and YYEKEE (reference sequence). The CDR3 DNA reads as TGTGCCAGCAGCCCCAGATGGCCCCCGGCAGGGTCGAACACCGGGGAGCTGTTTTTT. Translating it yields CASSPRWPPAGSNTGELFF.

The chain combines TRBV6-6 with TRBJ2-7; 7 nucleotides line up with TRBD2. The ends lost 6 bases at V and 3 bases at J; junction bases unmatched: 5. The length of the CDR3 is 13 residues. Germline assignment: CDR1 MNHNY and CDR2 SVGAGI (reference sequence). The CDR3 coding sequence is TGTGCCAGCAGATATCGGGGGGTCTACGAGCAGTACTTC. Amino acids: CASRYRGVYEQYF.

The J gene is TRBJ2-1, the V gene TRBV6-4; tentatively, D is TRBD1 (8 bases). Germline values: CDR1 MRHNA, CDR2 SNTAGT. The V end was cut by 9 bases, the J end by 8 bases, with 26 bases between. The CDR3 consists of 16 residues. The CDR3 DNA is TGTGCCAGAACCCTTCTTCACAGGGGGGGCAACTATGAGCAGTTCTTC. Translating gives CARTLLHRGGNYEQFF.

This chain connects TRBV4-3 to TRBJ1-6, with D tentatively TRBD1 (5 bases). CDR3 length equals 16 residues. Trimming left V 0 bases short and J 9 bases short, with 15 bases between. Germline V gene lookup returns CDR1 LGHNA and CDR2 YSLEER. The CDR3 spells CASSQDPAGLGSPLHF. The CDR3 bases are TGCGCCAGCAGCCAAGATCCGGCAGGGTTGGGTTCACCCCTCCACTTT.

The rearrangement joins TRBV6-1 to TRBJ1-1; TRBD1 agrees at 9 bases. Germline CDR1 is MNHNS and CDR2 is SASEGT. The CDR3 is made up of 17 amino acids. After removal of 2 bases from V and 4 bases from J, the junction contained 11 bases not matched to a gene. The CDR3: CASSENWTGDWRTEAFF. CDR3 coding DNA: TGTGCCAGCAGTGAAAATTGGACAGGGGACTGGCGCACTGAAGCTTTCTTT.

This clone was found a few times. The J gene is TRBJ1-2, the V gene TRBV18, with 9 bases lining up with TRBD1. The CDR3 contains 16 residues. Germline loops: CDR1 KGHSH, CDR2 LQKENI. The V segment lost 2 bases and the J segment 5 bases; nucleotides outside the gene matches: 9. The CDR3 region is CASSPIGGTGSYGYTF. The CDR3 DNA reads as TGTGCCAGCTCACCAATAGGAGGGACAGGGAGTTATGGCTACACCTTC. Variable domain in full (rest from reference TRBV18 and TRBJ1-2): NAGVMQNPRHLVRRRGQEARLRCSPMKGHSHVYWYRQLPEEGLKFMVYLQKENIIDESGMPKERFSAEFPKEGPSILRIQQVVRGDSAAYFCASSPIGGTGSYGYTFGSGTRLTVV.

This clone came up a few times. One end of the junction does not line up with germline, which may come from a read error. The DNA for the CDR3 is TGTGCCAGCAGTGCTGGGACAGATTCCTCCGAGCAGTACTTC. Protein: CASSAGTDSSEQYF. J is TRBJ2-7 and V is TRBV25-1; TRBD1 aligns across 7 bases. The CDR3 spans 14 residues. The V gene's germline CDR1 is MGHDK and CDR2 SYGVNS.